This T cell receptor beta chain stems from a study of T-cell reconstitution after alpha-beta-depleted transplantation in children. Whole-study results and caveats: The origin of alpha-beta T cells about two months after transplant was reportedly several hundred expanded graft clones.

TCRbeta library construction was performed incorporating unique molecular identifiers. TCRdb recomputed calls from the PCR reads with MiXCR, one row per CDR3 protein. The table includes about 640,000 distinct CDR3 sequences, 13% detected once. The CDR3 has 21 amino acids. Trimming at V came to 1 base and at J to 4 bases, leaving 25 bases not matched to a gene. Germline V gene lookup returns CDR1 SGHDN and CDR2 FVKESK. This clonotype has more than one count but fewer than ten. The antigen remains undetermined. The TCR comes from a male patient younger than 18 who had a stem cell transplant for acute myeloid leukemia, so the T cells may come from the graft donor. Source: PBMCs, mostly from graft donor cells, taken 360 days after TCRalphabeta/CD19-depleted stem cell transplant. The rearrangement uses TRBV14 and TRBJ2-7; TRBD2 agrees at 7 bases. The CDR3, as DNA: TGTGCCAGCAGCCAAGGCCCGACGCTTTCGGGTGCGGGAGAGGTTAGGTACGAGCAGTACTTC. It is translated as CASSQGPTLSGAGEVRYEQYF.